The text below deals with one T cell receptor beta chain. The treatment: randomized to nivolumab then ipilimumab (arm A) or the reverse (arm B). From thawed PBMCs, live CD3+CD8+ cells negative for CD19 and CD56 were sorted. These data belong to a study of sequential checkpoint blockade in melanoma. Study-wide context: Arm A got nivolumab then ipilimumab; arm B the reverse, 1:1.

Sequencing used immunoSEQ multiplex PCR; TCRdb keeps in-frame clones, though not all of them. The table shows more than 25,000 clones, with around 90% occurring only once. The sequence derives from a human donor with melanoma. The sample was CD8+ T cells sorted from blood (inferred from file names), taken from a patient given nivolumab and ipilimumab in sequence.

CDR3 in DNA: TGTGCCACCGGGACTAGCGCACACCAAGAGACCCAGTACTTC. Encoded protein: CATGTSAHQETQYF. This chain joins TRBV5-4 and TRBJ2-5, with 10 bases that match TRBD2. This CDR3 spans 14 amino acids. Trimming took 9 bases from V and 0 from J; bases not matched to a gene: 5. Germline CDR1 reads SGHNT; CDR2 reads YYREEE (reference sequence).